This paragraph covers one T cell receptor beta chain sequence. The clone's antigen remains unknown. One junction end does not reproduce the germline sequence, and a read error may be involved. RNA from unsorted whole blood was extracted with TRIzol reagent, and germline DNA was obtained with the DNeasy Blood & Tissue kit. Chronic HBV infection was present in the patients, and the patients were treatment-naive at sampling. Before surgery, about 4 milliliters of peripheral blood were collected into K2EDTA tubes. The sample is drawn from a study of tumor-infiltrating lymphocytes in primary liver carcinoma listed by TCRdb under 2017. Context from the whole study: Between November 2015 and early 2016, a few patients in China with histopathologically diagnosed primary liver carcinoma had their tumors surgically resected. The five patients had tumors staged T1-T3 N0M0, with maximum diameters ranging from about 4 to 11 cm. A total of around 35 specimens from 5 patients, comprising 25 or so tumor regions, 5 adjacent noncancerous liver tissues and 5 peripheral blood samples, were covered by TCRbeta repertoire sequencing. The five patients, three men and two women aged 30 to 69 years, had hepatocellular carcinoma (four) or combined HCC and intrahepatic cholangiocarcinoma (one). Each sample produced roughly 3.65 to 7.13 million productive TCRbeta reads, and read depth showed no significant difference between tissue types. TCRbeta repertoire sequencing, expression microarrays and whole-exome sequencing were combined in the study across five regions of each liver tumor, with adjacent normal tissue and blood also included. Technical replicate repertoires showed high reproducibility, with mean shared-clone rates around 0.91 and correlation coefficients above 0.95. The study at large found these results: Consistent with antigen-driven expansion, pairs of tumor regions showed higher repertoire overlap (mean around 35%) than either tumor-adjacent pairs (around 17%) or tumor-blood pairs (roughly 15%). With just a handful of patients in the study, the authors point out that the findings should be validated in a larger study. Because the samples were bulk and unsorted, CD4+ and CD8+ T cell repertoires could not be compared. Only the TCR beta chain was sequenced, which likely underestimates true repertoire diversity because unpaired alpha chains were not captured. Compared with blood, tumors had a significantly larger share of the repertoire taken up by the top 250 clones (p = 0.039).

Starting from about 500 ng total RNA, TCRbeta-specific cDNA was produced by reverse transcription with a constant-region primer and ProtoScript II reverse transcriptase. The TCRbeta libraries were prepared through three rounds of nested multiplex PCR following a slightly modified ARM-PCR procedure. Each of the first two PCR rounds ran for roughly 9 cycles and used multiplex TRBV1-TRBV30 forward primers together with a Cbeta reverse primer. Sample barcodes and Illumina adapters were attached in a final 25-cycle PCR using Deep VentR polymerase. Before sequencing, amplicons of 200-500 bp were gel-purified using a QIAquick gel extraction kit. An Illumina HiSeq 2500 was used to sequence the TCRbeta amplicons, generating 250-bp paired-end reads. As for the original processing: Trimmomatic v0.33 was used to quality-trim the reads, and FLASH v1.2.11 was used to merge paired reads so that full CDR3 sequences could be recovered. V, D and J germline segments were assigned to the rearranged TCRbeta sequences using MiGEC v1.2.1b. VDJtools v1.0.0 computed clonotype statistics and Shannon-Wiener diversity indices. Except for diversity analysis, only each sample's 250 most abundant clonotypes were used in subsequent analyses to reduce sampling bias. In-frame beta chains were kept once TCRdb had trimmed the public reads at Q25 with fastp and called clones with MiXCR. Here each entry gathers all rows of one CDR3 protein and keeps the most common genes and DNA. What appears here as the V and J calls and clone size reflects TCRdb's work, not the paper's. This sample comprises some 190,000 distinct CDR3 sequences, approximately 60% of them detected only once. Roughly 76% of the sample rests with the top ten.

Inclusive of the bounding cysteine and phenylalanine, the CDR3 is 22 residues long. The read is trimmed to its CDR3 DNA, 66 bases read in frame from base 1. Sequences LGHNA (CDR1) and YNFKEQ (CDR2) are obtained from the germline V gene. Recombination connected TRBV4-2 to TRBJ2-3; 14 bases in between match TRBD2. This receptor was identified in a man in his forties with primary liver carcinoma and hepatitis B virus infection. Sequencing used peripheral blood. The sequenced DNA is TGTACCAGCAGCCAAGATCGGAAGCGGACTAGCGGGAGGTGGAGAAGCATAGATACACAGTATTTT. It translates as CTSSQDRKRTSGRWRSIDTQYF.